This T cell receptor (beta chain) was recorded in a study of cytotoxic CD8 clonotypes in ibrutinib-treated CLL. V lost 3 bases to trimming and J lost 4 bases, with 7 bases between them. The CDR3 sequence is 13 residues long. Germline assignment: CDR1 MDHEN and CDR2 SYDVKM. Assay: immunoSEQ multiplex PCR; the TCRdb copy retains only in-frame clones and omits some. This sample has approximately 150,000 clones, with roughly 80% found just once. The sequence was obtained from a human donor with chronic lymphocytic leukemia. The chain carries TRBV28 and TRBJ2-1; D gene ambiguous. Sequenced material: PBMCs, taken after 12 months of ibrutinib treatment. CDR3 loop: CASSLGWYNEQFF. In DNA form, the CDR3 reads TGTGCCAGCAGTTTGGGATGGTACAATGAGCAGTTCTTC. The full variable domain, in which reference TRBV28 and TRBJ2-1 provide the parts outside the CDR3, is DVKVTQSSRYLVKRTGEKVFLECVQDMDHENMFWYRQDPGLGLRLIYFSYDVKMKEKGDIPEGYSVSREKKERFSLILESASTNQTSMYLCASSLGWYNEQFFGPGTRLTVL.